The entry that follows covers one T cell receptor beta chain sequence. The clone's antigen remains unknown. The record has no base qualities; no much larger clone is one base away. The data originate from a study of blood T cell repertoires in COVID-19 (TCRdb year 2020). At the level of the whole study: Samples from collaborators originated in the United States, Italy and Spain and spanned both the acute and convalescent phases of COVID-19. The prospective study material was composed of cDNA or gDNA derived from T cells, B-cell-depleted T cells, or PBMCs. Subjects who had been exposed to COVID-19, were actively infected with it, or had recovered from it provided the deeply sampled blood TCRbeta repertoires that made up the dataset. The repertoires were made available in a free public database intended to serve as a resource for research on the immune response to SARS-CoV-2. Samples were obtained from the ongoing ImmuneRACE study (first 160 participants) and from 1,254 subjects provided by 6 global collaborators. Sample metadata almost always included a de-identified subject ID, COVID-19 status, age in years and sex. Where available, HLA class I and class II types were obtained from metadata supplied by the sample provider rather than from assay-based typing.

Overall results and qualifications from the work: The amount of clinical and demographic metadata varied by source and participant and was provided uncurated.

Trimming removed 1 base from V and 4 bases from J; the gene matches leave 12 bases unexplained. The CDR1 and CDR2 encoded by the germline V gene (reference sequence) are MNHEY and SMNVEV. The CDR3 numbers 18 residues from cysteine through phenylalanine. CDR3 DNA only is kept here, 54 bases in frame from base 1. TCRbeta CDR3 regions were amplified from genomic DNA using the immunoSEQ Assay, a bias-controlled multiplex PCR. Turning to the authors' computational methods: The number of nucleated cells in each sample was estimated from the amplification of reference gene primers within the assay. Sequence reads were collapsed and filtered to measure the absolute abundance of every unique TCRbeta CDR3 rearrangement. For each sample, productive Simpson clonality was calculated as the square root of Simpson's diversity index over productive rearrangements. The clones in this table, taken by TCRdb from immuneACCESS, are in-frame only. Not every clone is retained; where verified, under half of the shortfall comes from an unresolved V gene, and the cause of the rest is unknown. The D gene and trimming were derived from the DNA, and the V and J assignments and clone size from that table. A total of around 84,000 clones appear in this sample, 83% of them only once. Clones ranked in the top ten supply about 42% of the sample.

The collaborating institutions used their own protocols to collect whole blood in K2EDTA tubes. For TCRbeta analysis, collaborator samples were shipped as frozen whole blood, as isolated PBMCs, or as DNA extracted from either sample type. This chain joins TRBV27 to TRBJ2-7; TRBD2 fits 11 bases in the junction. The source is a man older than 75 with active or convalescent COVID-19. Input material: peripheral blood. The nucleotide sequence is given as TGTGCCAGCAGTTTATTCAGGACCGGGACTAGCGGACGTTACGAGCAGTACTTC. Translation gives CASSLFRTGTSGRYEQYF.